Below are 17 T cell receptor beta chains sequenced from a single sample in a study of cytomegalovirus exposure and HLA in healthy donors. A multiplex PCR was run with 60 Vbeta primers and 13 Jbeta primers. Repertoires were generated with immunoSEQ multiplex PCR, while TCRdb's copy carries only in-frame clones and drops some. This sample's clone table lists around 200,000 clones. The sample was PBMCs. The source of these receptors is a woman under 30 in good health and CMV-seropositive.

The rearrangement links TRBV7-6 to TRBJ2-3, with TRBD2 matching over 7 bases. This CDR3 contains 13 residues. Looked up from germline, CDR1 is SGHVS and CDR2 is FNYEAQ. Unmatched junction bases numbered 6, after V lost 6 bases and J lost 6 bases. The CDR3 sequence: CASSRGDADTQYF. CDR3 in DNA: TGTGCCAGCAGTCGGGGGGACGCGGATACGCAGTATTTT.

This rearrangement joins TRBV2 to TRBJ2-5; D is possibly TRBD2 (6 bases). V was clipped by 6 bases and J by 1 base, with 9 bases between them. In germline, CDR1 is SNHLY, CDR2 FYNNEI. The CDR3 sequence is 13 residues long. The CDR3 sequence is CASRRGSQETQYF. In nucleotides, the CDR3 is TGTGCCAGCAGGCGGGGCAGCCAAGAGACCCAGTACTTC.

This sequence joins TRBV2 and TRBJ1-5; possibly TRBD1 for D (6 bases). The germline CDR1 and CDR2 sequences are SNHLY and FYNNEI. The CDR3 is made up of 14 amino acids. V was pared by 7 bases and J by 4 bases, with 14 bases between. CDR3 in amino acids: CASTPDRSNQPQHF. Here the CDR3 DNA reads TGTGCCAGCACTCCCGACAGGAGTAATCAGCCCCAGCATTTT.

The rearrangement uses TRBV30 and TRBJ1-5; D is unclear. Trimming stripped 8 bases from V and 6 bases from J, with 17 bases between. Germline-derived CDR1 and CDR2 are GTSNPN and SVGIG (reference sequence). This CDR3 comprises 13 residues. Here the CDR3 DNA reads TGTGCCAGCTCCGAGGGCGCGAGTCAGCCCCAGCATTTT. This encodes CASSEGASQPQHF.

The chain has TRBV5-4 and TRBJ2-3, with 8 bases lining up with TRBD2. In germline, CDR1 is SGHNT, CDR2 YYREEE (reference sequence). CDR3 length: 15 amino acids. The ends lost 5 bases at V and 4 bases at J; junction bases unmatched: 9. Here the CDR3 reads CASSPGRGASDTQYF. CDR3 in DNA: TGTGCCAGCAGTCCCGGGAGGGGAGCGTCAGATACGCAGTATTTT.

The chain has TRBV20-1 and TRBJ2-3, with 7 bases lining up with TRBD2. V trimming: 6 bases; J trimming: 7 bases; junction bases outside the gene matches: 4. The CDR3 covers 11 residues. Germline CDR1 reads DFQATT; CDR2 reads SNEGSKA (reference sequence). CDR3 sequence: CSAASGNTQYF. The CDR3 nucleotides are TGCAGTGCCGCTAGCGGAAATACGCAGTATTTT.

J is TRBJ1-2 and V is TRBV28; weak D call: TRBD1 (6 bases). The V gene's germline CDR1 is MDHEN and CDR2 SYDVKM. Trimming removed 5 bases at V and 4 bases at J, with 14 bases between. The CDR3 length is 14 residues. The CDR3 is CASSRLGQLYGYTF. DNA of the CDR3: TGTGCCAGCAGTCGCTTAGGACAGCTCTATGGCTACACCTTC.

The CDR3 sequence is CASSPLTNEKLFF. Written as DNA, the CDR3 is TGTGCCAGCTCACCCCTCACTAATGAAAAACTGTTTTTT. The V gene is TRBV18, the J gene TRBJ1-4; D uncertain. The germline gives CDR1 KGHSH, CDR2 LQKENI. The CDR3 has 13 amino acids. Trimming stripped 3 bases from V and 2 bases from J, with 4 bases between.

Comment on this clone: The sample contains more than one DNA sequence encoding this CDR3. V usage is TRBV10-3 and J usage is TRBJ2-1; 11 bases map to TRBD2. Trimming took 9 bases from V and 10 from J; bases not matched to a gene: 17. The germline V gene has CDR1 ENHRY and CDR2 SYGVKD. The CDR3 covers 16 residues. CDR3 nucleotides: TGTGCCATTAGATCGACTAGCGGGGAGCCCTCAAGGGAGCAGTTCTTC. Translating gives CAIRSTSGEPSREQFF.

The chain carries TRBV10-3 and TRBJ2-3; 9 nucleotides line up with TRBD2. The CDR3 contains 15 residues. Germline CDR1 reads ENHRY; CDR2 reads SYGVKD. Trimming removed 4 bases from V and 2 bases from J; junction bases left unmatched: 4. The CDR3: CAISGPSGDTDTQYF. Here the CDR3 DNA reads TGTGCCATCAGTGGTCCTAGCGGGGACACAGATACGCAGTATTTT.

The chain combines TRBV7-2 with TRBJ1-2, with TRBD1 as a possible D gene (5 bases). Looked up from germline, CDR1 is SGHTA and CDR2 is FQGNSA. V was pared by 2 bases and J by 3 bases, with 7 bases between. The CDR3 sequence is 13 residues long. The CDR3 here is CASSLQGYYGYTF. Written as DNA, the CDR3 is TGTGCCAGCAGCTTACAGGGCTACTATGGCTACACCTTC.

This rearrangement joins TRBV5-1 to TRBJ2-3; 10 nucleotides align to TRBD2. There are 17 residues in the CDR3. CDR1 is SGHRS, CDR2 YFSETQ, per germline. The J segment lost 4 bases and the V segment lost 7 bases, leaving 15 bases of the junction unmatched. CDR3 nucleotides: TGCGCCAGCCGCTCATCTCGGACTAGCGGAGGGGCAGATACGCAGTATTTT. It is translated as CASRSSRTSGGADTQYF.

The rearrangement joins TRBV5-4 to TRBJ2-7; the match to TRBD2 covers 10 bases. Germline loops: CDR1 SGHNT, CDR2 YYREEE (reference sequence). V lost 5 bases, J lost 7 bases, and 15 bases stayed unmatched. This CDR3 is built from 16 residues. CDR3 bases: TGTGCCAGCAGTCCGTCATCGGGACTAGCGAAGAGGGAGCAGTACTTC. It specifies CASSPSSGLAKREQYF.

The chain has TRBV27 and TRBJ2-3; 9 bases match TRBD2. Germline assignment: CDR1 MNHEY and CDR2 SMNVEV (reference sequence). With 0 bases clipped from V and 8 bases from J, the junction kept 6 bases outside the gene matches. This CDR3 comprises 15 residues. CDR3 amino acids: CASSLSPSGTTTQYF. CDR3 DNA: TGTGCCAGCAGTTTATCCCCTAGCGGGACCACTACGCAGTATTTT.

This chain uses TRBV9 with TRBJ2-6, with D unresolved. Germline V gene data show CDR1 as SGDLS and CDR2 as YYNGEE. The CDR3 runs to 16 residues. V dropped 0 bases and J dropped 0 bases, with 7 bases sitting between them. CDR3 DNA: TGTGCCAGCAGCGTAGGTCTGAGCTCTGGGGCCAACGTCCTGACTTTC. Its translation: CASSVGLSSGANVLTF. Full variable domain (outside the CDR3, taken from reference TRBV9 and TRBJ2-6): DSGVTQTPKHLITATGQRVTLRCSPRSGDLSVYWYQQSLDQGLQFLIQYYNGEERAKGNILERFSAQQFPDLHSELNLSSLELGDSALYFCASSVGLSSGANVLTFGAGSRLTVL.

The chain couples TRBV7-2 to TRBJ2-2; TRBD2 agrees at 7 bases. This CDR3 comprises 14 residues. V shed 1 base, J shed 6 bases, and the junction held 2 bases outside the gene matches. CDR1 and CDR2 from the germline V gene are SGHTA and FQGNSA. As DNA, the CDR3 is TGTGCCAGCAGCTTAGGGACTAGACCCGGGGAGCTGTTTTTT. This encodes CASSLGTRPGELFF.

This chain links TRBV14 with TRBJ2-5; 14 bases line up with TRBD2. Germline assignment: CDR1 SGHDN and CDR2 FVKESK. Trimming removed 1 base from V and 7 bases from J; junction bases left unmatched: 2. The CDR3 is 15 amino acids. The CDR3 here is CASSQVTSGRGTQYF. The CDR3 DNA is TGTGCCAGCAGCCAAGTGACTAGCGGGAGGGGGACCCAGTACTTC.